This T cell receptor beta chain was observed in a study of shared clonotypes between healthy human individuals. Study results and caveats: A limitation of the genetic and exposure-history diversity represented arose from few donors. The sharing of 4.5% to 5.5% of naive CD4 clonotypes was seen across a few donors.

Germline values: CDR1 ENHRY, CDR2 SYGVKD. The V and J ends lost 0 bases and 0 bases, in that order; junction bases with no gene match: 6. The CDR3 length is 18 residues. In the sorted-subset replicate PCRs, 150 to 200 ng DNA, some 30,000 T cell genomes, was used. The table came from immunoSEQ multiplex PCR; TCRdb's copy has only in-frame clones and leaves some out. Counted here are roughly 2.5 million clones, more than 90% occurring once; the ten biggest clones make up 0.13% to 0.15%. With regard to this clone: The target antigen is unknown.

The study drew all its donors from Caucasian adults living in Nashville, Tennessee. The source is a man younger than 35 in good health. Sequences were obtained from naive CD4+ T cells sorted from blood. Stated subset: CD45RA+ positively selected. The V call is TRBV10-3, the J call TRBJ2-3; 10 bases are a match to TRBD2. The CDR3 DNA follows: TGTGCCATCAGTGAGTCGGTTAGCGGGGGGCCTAGCACAGATACGCAGTATTTT. It codes for CAISESVSGGPSTDTQYF.